The table lists the clone carrying this T cell receptor (beta chain) with a count of one. The data derive from a study of blood T cell repertoires in COVID-19. Some clones are missing from TCRdb's copy, which holds only in-frame ones; the method was immunoSEQ multiplex PCR. The sample lists about 330,000 clones, roughly 85% occurring once. This sequence originates from a human donor in a cohort sampled during active COVID-19. The sample consisted of peripheral blood.

The CDR3 loop is CASTDSDRWEQYF. CDR3 DNA sequence: TGTGCCAGCACTGACTCGGACAGGTGGGAGCAGTACTTC. The chain couples TRBV6-5 to TRBJ2-7; 7 positions match TRBD1. The CDR3 is made up of 13 amino acids. Germline V gene lookup returns CDR1 MNHEY and CDR2 SVGAGI. The ends lost 7 bases at V and 7 bases at J; junction bases unmatched: 10.